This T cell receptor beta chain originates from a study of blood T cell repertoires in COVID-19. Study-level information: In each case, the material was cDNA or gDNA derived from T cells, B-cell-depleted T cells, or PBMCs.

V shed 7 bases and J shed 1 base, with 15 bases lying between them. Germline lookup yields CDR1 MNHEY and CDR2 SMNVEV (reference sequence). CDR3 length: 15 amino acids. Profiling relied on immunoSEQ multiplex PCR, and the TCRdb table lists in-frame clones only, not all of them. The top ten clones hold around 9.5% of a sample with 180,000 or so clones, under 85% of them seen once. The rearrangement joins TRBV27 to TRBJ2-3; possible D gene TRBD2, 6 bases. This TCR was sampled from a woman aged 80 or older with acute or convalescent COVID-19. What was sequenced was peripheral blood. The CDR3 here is CASNGAGFRTDTQYF. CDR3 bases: TGTGCCAGCAATGGGGCGGGGTTTCGCACAGATACGCAGTATTTT.